This section outlines one TCR beta chain sequence together with its context. Germline V gene sequence: CDR1 SGHRS, CDR2 YFSETQ. This CDR3 region has 16 residues. V was pared by 3 bases and J by 0 bases, with 12 bases between. This sample stems from a study of blood T cell repertoires in COVID-19. In the source study's methods: The assay estimated nucleated cells by amplifying reference gene primers. Produced via immunoSEQ multiplex PCR; TCRdb's table is partial and in-frame only. The DNA was the basis for D and trimming; V, J and clone size are from that table. Seen here are under 300,000 clones, about 89% observed once, and the top ten hold 1.7%.

The sequence was collected from a woman aged 40 to 49 who had recovered from COVID-19. The gene calls are TRBV5-1 and TRBJ2-2, with D perhaps TRBD1 (6 bases). Sequencing was carried out using PBMCs or T cells enriched from blood (not recorded which). The CDR3 loop is CASSWGDRSNTGELFF. CDR3 bases: TGCGCCAGCAGCTGGGGTGACAGGTCGAACACCGGGGAGCTGTTTTTT.